Listed below are T cell receptor beta chains from one sample, sequenced in a study of Graves' ophthalmopathy and Graves' hyperthyroidism. MiXCR was run by TCRdb on the multiplex PCR reads, yielding one entry per CDR3 protein. The repertoire includes more than 300,000 distinct CDR3 sequences, approximately 18% of them detected once, and roughly 2.3% sits in the top ten. Material: peripheral blood. The receptors stem from an adult woman with stable Graves' hyperthyroidism. Both conserved end residues are part of each CDR3. A D gene is named only where the DNA matches it firmly. Clone size, where shown, is once, few, many, or a class for clones that have expanded.

TRBV20-1,TRBJ2-3,many,NA,CSARFADTQYF,TGCAGTGCTAGGTTTGCGGATACGCAGTATTTT
TRBV4-1,TRBJ2-2,NA,NA,CASSPGPGRSNTGELFF,TGCGCCAGCAGCCCGGGCCCCGGGCGCTCGAACACCGGGGAGCTGTTTTTT
TRBV6-1,TRBJ2-7,many,TRBD1,CASSEGGYNRGYEQYF,TGTGCCAGCAGTGAAGGAGGCTATAACAGGGGATACGAGCAGTACTTC
TRBV29-1,TRBJ2-6,many,NA,CSVESYSRERPGANVLTF,TGCAGCGTTGAATCTTACTCGAGGGAAAGACCTGGGGCCAACGTCCTGACTTTC
TRBV4-1,TRBJ2-7,many,TRBD1,CASSQSIGTGSYEQYF,TGCGCCAGCAGCCAAAGTATCGGGACAGGGTCCTACGAGCAGTACTTC
TRBV12-5,TRBJ2-3,many,NA,CASGKAVPVADTQYF,TGTGCTAGTGGTAAAGCGGTACCGGTTGCAGATACGCAGTATTTT
TRBV13,TRBJ2-7,many,TRBD2,CASNPPGGQTYEQYF,TGTGCCAGCAACCCCCCGGGGGGGCAGACCTACGAGCAGTACTTC
TRBV4-1,TRBJ2-2,many,TRBD1,CASRLGTGSYTGELFF,TGCGCCAGCAGACTAGGGACAGGGTCGTACACCGGGGAGCTGTTTTTT
TRBV30,TRBJ1-5,many,TRBD1,CAWKDRTGSNQPQHF,TGTGCCTGGAAAGATAGGACAGGGAGCAATCAGCCCCAGCATTTT
TRBV28,TRBJ2-7,many,NA,CASSPMGAGYEQYF,TGTGCCAGCAGCCCAATGGGGGCTGGCTACGAGCAGTACTTC
TRBV5-1,TRBJ2-5,many,NA,CASSLAAGRETQYF,TGCGCCAGCAGCTTGGCAGCGGGTCGAGAGACCCAGTACTTC
TRBV29-1,TRBJ2-2,many,NA,CSVGGLNTGELFF,TGCAGCGTTGGGGGTTTAAACACCGGGGAGCTGTTTTTT
TRBV4-1,TRBJ2-5,many,TRBD1,CASSHTMTGSDGTQYF,TGCGCCAGCAGCCACACGATGACAGGGTCGGACGGGACCCAGTACTTC
TRBV6-5,TRBJ2-2,many,NA,CASSYGLAGELFF,TGTGCCAGCAGTTACGGGTTAGCCGGGGAGCTGTTTTTT
TRBV6-2/TRBV6-3,TRBJ1-1,many,NA,CASSPIGRDGEAFF,TGTGCCAGCAGTCCTATAGGCCGGGACGGTGAAGCTTTCTTT
TRBV5-1,TRBJ2-2,many,TRBD1,CASSSTTGGAGGELFF,TGCGCCAGCAGCTCAACAACAGGGGGCGCGGGCGGGGAGCTGTTTTTT
TRBV12-3/TRBV12-4,TRBJ2-2,many,TRBD2,CASSLGGSGISGELFF,TGTGCCAGCAGTTTAGGTGGTAGCGGGATATCCGGGGAGCTGTTTTTT
TRBV20-1,TRBJ1-1,NA,NA,CSADMTGNTEAFF,TGCAGTGCCGATATGACAGGGAACACTGAAGCTTTCTTT
TRBV9,TRBJ1-1,NA,TRBD1,CASSVLTGGDNTEAFF,TGTGCCAGCAGCGTACTGACAGGGGGCGATAACACTGAAGCTTTCTTT
TRBV7-3,TRBJ2-3,NA,NA,CASSSDLDTQYF,TGTGCCAGCAGCTCGGACCTGGATACGCAGTATTTT
TRBV6-5,TRBJ1-3,many,NA,CASSYSIGAVAKYTIYF,TGTGCCAGCAGTTACTCGATTGGGGCGGTCGCCAAGTACACCATATATTTT
TRBV20-1,TRBJ2-2,NA,NA,CSAIPGGGSGTGELFF,TGCAGTGCCATCCCAGGGGGGGGGTCGGGCACCGGGGAGCTGTTTTTT
TRBV20-1,TRBJ1-3,many,NA,CSAREARALDTIYF,TGCAGTGCTAGAGAAGCCAGGGCCTTAGACACCATATATTTT
TRBV7-2,TRBJ2-7,many,TRBD2,CATGRLSYEQYF,TGTGCCACCGGGAGGCTCTCCTACGAGCAGTACTTC
TRBV10-3,TRBJ2-5,NA,TRBD1,CAISRDSQETQYF,TGTGCCATCAGTCGGGACAGTCAAGAGACCCAGTACTTC
TRBV4-2,TRBJ2-7,many,NA,CASSLSGGGAYEQYF,TGTGCCAGCAGCCTATCCGGAGGGGGAGCCTACGAGCAGTACTTC
TRBV18,TRBJ1-6,many,TRBD1,CASSPAGTGNNSPLHF,TGTGCCAGCTCACCAGCCGGGACAGGGAATAATTCACCCCTCCACTTT
TRBV11-1,TRBJ1-1,many,NA,CASRNLIPGSLAEAFF,TGTGCCAGCAGAAATCTCATACCGGGATCCCTTGCTGAAGCTTTCTTT
TRBV6-5,TRBJ2-7,NA,NA,CASSFRHSYEQYF,TGTGCCAGCAGTTTCCGACACTCCTACGAGCAGTACTTC
TRBV12-3/TRBV12-4,TRBJ1-1,NA,NA,CASTFSAGEAFF,TGTGCCAGCACCTTCTCGGCAGGGGAGGCTTTCTTT
TRBV28,TRBJ2-7,many,TRBD2,CASSSRTSGVYEQYF,TGTGCCAGCAGCTCCCGGACTAGCGGAGTCTACGAGCAGTACTTC
TRBV5-1,TRBJ2-7,NA,TRBD1,CASSPVQGYEQYF,TGCGCCAGCAGCCCCGTACAGGGGTACGAGCAGTACTTC
TRBV19,TRBJ1-5,NA,NA,CASSVTSGGETNQPQHF,TGTGCCAGTAGTGTCACCTCGGGGGGGGAGACCAATCAGCCCCAGCATTTT
TRBV2,TRBJ1-2,many,NA,CASSAGGQGLYGYTF,TGTGCCAGCAGTGCCGGCGGGCAGGGTCTCTATGGCTACACCTTC
TRBV28,TRBJ2-7,once,TRBD2,CASSLAGEQVYGERYF,TGTGCCAGCAGCCTAGCGGGGGAGCAGGTCTACGGCGAGCGGTACTTC
TRBV6-1,TRBJ1-2,many,NA,CASSEDEAPGLAGYTF,TGTGCCAGCAGTGAAGACGAAGCCCCTGGTCTCGCCGGCTACACCTTC